This is a list of T cell receptor beta chains from one sample in a study of control samples from healthy donors and cancer patients. TCRdb's table, derived via immunoSEQ multiplex PCR, lists solely in-frame clones and lacks some. Altogether 120,000 or so clones are present, less than 95% being singletons, with the ten largest covering 3.6%. The sequenced sample consisted of blood. The receptor set was obtained from a man aged 25 to 45 in good health. The CDR3 runs from the conserved cysteine through the conserved F or W. The D gene is left open where the match is weak. A row's size may be missing; if present it is once, few, many or a size class.

TRBJ1-2 TRBV19 NA NA CASSMQGRDYGYTF TGTGCCAGTAGTATGCAGGGTCGCGACTATGGCTACACCTTC
TRBJ1-1 TRBV28 NA NA CASYSGFRGAEAFF TGTGCCAGCTACTCGGGGTTTCGGGGGGCTGAAGCTTTCTTT
TRBJ1-1 TRBV10-2 NA TRBD1 CAITPGDSHTEAFF TGCGCCATCACCCCAGGGGACAGCCACACTGAAGCTTTCTTT
TRBJ2-5 TRBV7-2 NA NA CASSFDREEETQYF TGTGCCAGCAGCTTTGACAGGGAGGAAGAGACCCAGTACTTC
TRBJ1-5 TRBV27 NA NA CASSLTGMQPQHF TGTGCCAGCAGTTTAACAGGGATGCAGCCCCAGCATTTT
TRBJ1-1 TRBV7-2 NA NA CASTQVGLYTEAFF TGTGCCAGCACCCAGGTGGGGCTTTACACTGAAGCTTTCTTT
TRBJ2-7 TRBV5-8 NA TRBD2 CASSLSFWSSGYEQYF TGTGCCAGCAGCTTGTCGTTTTGGTCTAGCGGCTACGAGCAGTACTTC
TRBJ2-1 TRBV30 NA NA CAWSTGWDEQFF TGTGCCTGGAGTACAGGCTGGGATGAGCAGTTCTTC
TRBJ2-1 TRBV2 NA TRBD2 CARDERGIFYNEQFF TGTGCCAGAGATGAGCGGGGAATATTTTACAATGAGCAGTTCTTC
TRBJ2-1 TRBV7-2 NA NA CASSSQVRRGDEQFF TGTGCCAGCAGCTCACAAGTTAGGAGAGGGGATGAGCAGTTCTTC
TRBJ2-1 TRBV5-4 NA NA CASSTSSFGFGSENEQFF TGTGCCAGCAGCACCTCGTCGTTTGGCTTCGGGTCGGAAAATGAGCAGTTCTTC
TRBJ2-6 TRBV5-4 NA TRBD1 CASSWGRTGGTSGANVLTF TGTGCCAGCAGCTGGGGTCGGACAGGGGGTACCTCTGGGGCCAACGTCCTGACTTTC
TRBJ1-6 TRBV30 NA NA CAWSVVGRNSPLHF TGTGCCTGGAGTGTCGTCGGGCGAAATTCACCCCTCCACTTT
TRBJ1-4 TRBV19 NA TRBD1 CASSINTGAANEKLFF TGTGCCAGTAGCATCAATACAGGGGCTGCTAATGAAAAACTGTTTTTT
TRBJ2-2 TRBV29-1 NA TRBD1 CSATSTGAGELFF TGCAGCGCTACGTCCACAGGGGCCGGGGAGCTGTTTTTT
TRBJ2-5 TRBV4-3 NA TRBD1 CASSQDPPKGQGWQETQYF TGCGCCAGCAGCCAAGACCCGCCCAAGGGACAGGGTTGGCAAGAGACCCAGTACTTC
TRBJ1-2 TRBV2 NA NA CASTPGNYGYTF TGTGCCAGCACCCCAGGGAACTATGGCTACACCTTC
TRBJ1-3 TRBV7-2 NA NA CASSSEVGASSGNTIYF TGTGCCAGCAGCTCCGAAGTAGGGGCAAGCTCTGGAAACACCATATATTTT
TRBJ2-1 TRBV28 NA TRBD1 CASRETGGFEQFF TGTGCCAGCAGGGAGACAGGGGGCTTTGAGCAGTTCTTC
TRBJ1-5 TRBV4-3 NA NA CASSQDAGSNQPQHF TGCGCCAGCAGCCAAGATGCAGGGAGCAATCAGCCCCAGCATTTT
TRBJ2-1 TRBV29-1 few TRBD2 CSAGRGVTSNEQFF TGCAGCGCTGGACGGGGGGTGACATCCAATGAGCAGTTCTTC
TRBJ2-7 TRBV28 NA TRBD1 CASSQDREFYEQYF TGTGCCAGCAGCCAGGACAGGGAGTTCTACGAGCAGTACTTC
TRBJ2-5 TRBV5-1 NA TRBD1 CASSLTGGRETQYF TGCGCCAGCAGCTTAACAGGGGGAAGAGAGACCCAGTACTTC
TRBJ2-3 TRBV2 once NA CASSERTDTQYF TGTGCCAGCAGTGAGAGGACAGATACGCAGTATTTT
TRBJ1-4 TRBV28 NA NA CASSPLPVGLGEKLFF TGTGCCAGCAGTCCCCTCCCTGTCGGGCTAGGTGAAAAACTGTTTTTT
TRBJ2-1 TRBV3-1/TRBV3-2 NA NA CASSRRGLGVMYEQFF TGTGCCAGCAGCCGAAGAGGACTGGGGGTTATGTATGAGCAGTTCTTC
TRBJ1-1 TRBV12-5 NA NA CASGLDTGSGQAFF TGTGCTAGTGGTTTGGACACTGGTAGTGGCCAAGCTTTCTTT
TRBJ1-1 TRBV6-6 NA NA CASSFARNTEAFF TGTGCCAGCAGTTTCGCCAGGAATACTGAAGCTTTCTTT
TRBJ1-2 TRBV7-9 NA NA CASRGVHYGYTF TGTGCCAGCAGAGGGGTCCACTATGGCTACACCTTC
TRBJ1-2 TRBV29-1 NA TRBD1 CSVEDPGTAVGGYTF TGCAGCGTTGAAGATCCCGGGACAGCCGTGGGGGGCTACACCTTC
TRBJ1-1 TRBV24-1 NA TRBD1 CATSDPDRAERMNTEAFF TGTGCCACCAGTGATCCTGACAGGGCGGAACGGATGAACACTGAAGCTTTCTTT
TRBJ1-3 TRBV18 NA NA CASSPPYAGNTIYF TGTGCCAGCTCACCACCGTACGCCGGAAACACCATATATTTT
TRBJ1-1 TRBV4-3 NA NA CASSQDKWAGDTEAFF TGCGCCAGCAGCCAAGATAAGTGGGCAGGGGACACTGAAGCTTTCTTT
TRBJ1-1 TRBV6-6 NA NA CASSYTGVTTEAFF TGTGCCAGCAGTTACACTGGGGTAACCACTGAAGCTTTCTTT
TRBJ1-3 TRBV30 NA NA CAWSRRGYSGNTIYF TGTGCCTGGAGTAGAAGGGGTTACTCTGGAAACACCATATATTTT
TRBJ1-3 TRBV18 NA TRBD1 CASSPTKGRGLSGNTIYF TGTGCCAGCTCACCTACCAAGGGCAGGGGGCTTTCTGGAAACACCATATATTTT
TRBJ1-1 TRBV7-9 NA NA CASKPTHNTEAFF TGTGCCAGCAAACCGACACATAACACTGAAGCTTTCTTT
TRBJ2-2 TRBV4-1 NA NA CASSQVGRGNTGELFF TGCGCCAGCAGCCAAGTCGGCAGGGGGAACACCGGGGAGCTGTTTTTT
TRBJ2-7 TRBV6-2/TRBV6-3 NA NA CASSYRPSAEQYF TGTGCCAGCAGTTACCGTCCCTCCGCCGAGCAGTACTTC
TRBJ1-2 TRBV15 NA NA CATSSPDRRWYGYTF TGTGCCACCAGCAGCCCCGATCGGCGGTGGTATGGCTACACCTTC